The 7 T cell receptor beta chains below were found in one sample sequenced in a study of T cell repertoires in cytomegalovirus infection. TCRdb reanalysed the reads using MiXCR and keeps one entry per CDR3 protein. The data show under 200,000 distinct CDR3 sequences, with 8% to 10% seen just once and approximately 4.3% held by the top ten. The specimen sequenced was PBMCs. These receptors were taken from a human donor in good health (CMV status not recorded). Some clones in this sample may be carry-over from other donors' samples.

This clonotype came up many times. The CDR3 region is CASSLEGLAGGSTDTQYF. The CDR3 DNA reads as TGTGCCAGCAGCTTAGAGGGCCTAGCGGGAGGAAGCACAGATACGCAGTATTTT. The chain joins TRBV7-2 to TRBJ2-3; TRBD2 agrees at 11 bases. V was clipped by 1 base and J by 0 bases; unmatched bases: 6. Germline lookup yields CDR1 SGHTA and CDR2 FQGNSA. The CDR3 has 18 residues. The full variable domain, completed using reference TRBV7-2 and TRBJ2-3, is GAGVSQSPSNKVTEKGKDVELRCDPISGHTALYWYRQSLGQGLEFLIYFQGNSAPDKSGLPSDRFSAERTGGSVSTLTIQRTQQEDSAVYLCASSLEGLAGGSTDTQYFGPGTRLTVL.

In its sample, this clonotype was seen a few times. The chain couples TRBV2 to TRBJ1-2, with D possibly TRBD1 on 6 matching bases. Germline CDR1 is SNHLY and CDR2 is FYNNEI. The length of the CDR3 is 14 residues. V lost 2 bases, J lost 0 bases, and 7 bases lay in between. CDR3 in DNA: TGTGCCAGCAGTGAACAGGGGTCTAACTATGGCTACACCTTC. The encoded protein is CASSEQGSNYGYTF.

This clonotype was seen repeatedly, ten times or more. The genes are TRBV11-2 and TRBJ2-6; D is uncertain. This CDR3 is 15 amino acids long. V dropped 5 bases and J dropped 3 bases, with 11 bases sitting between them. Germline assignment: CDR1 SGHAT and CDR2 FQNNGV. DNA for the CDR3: TGTGCCAGCAGCCGAAAGAGTCGTGGGGCCAACGTCCTGACTTTC. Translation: CASSRKSRGANVLTF.

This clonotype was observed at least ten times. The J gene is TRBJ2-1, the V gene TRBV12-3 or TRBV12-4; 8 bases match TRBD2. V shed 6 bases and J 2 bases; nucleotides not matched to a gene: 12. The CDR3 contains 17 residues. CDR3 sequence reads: CASSRRTSYEAYNEQFF. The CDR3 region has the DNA TGTGCCAGCAGCCGCCGGACTAGCTATGAGGCCTACAATGAGCAGTTCTTC.

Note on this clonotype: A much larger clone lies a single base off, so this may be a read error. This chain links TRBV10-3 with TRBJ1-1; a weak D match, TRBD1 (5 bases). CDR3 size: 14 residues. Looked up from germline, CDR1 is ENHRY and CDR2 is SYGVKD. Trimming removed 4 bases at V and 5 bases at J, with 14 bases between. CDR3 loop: CAISAGRGETEAFF. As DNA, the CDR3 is TGTGCCATCAGTGCGGGACGGGGTGAGACTGAAGCTTTCTTT.

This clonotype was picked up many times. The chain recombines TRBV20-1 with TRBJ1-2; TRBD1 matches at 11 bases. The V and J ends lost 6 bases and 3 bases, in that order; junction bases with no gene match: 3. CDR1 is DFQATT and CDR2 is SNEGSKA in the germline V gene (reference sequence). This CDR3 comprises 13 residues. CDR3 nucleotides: TGCAGTGCCCGGACAGGGGGCGACTATGGCTACACCTTC. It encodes CSARTGGDYGYTF.

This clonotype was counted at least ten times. The CDR3 DNA follows: TGTGCCAGCATCAAACAATGGCCCTATCATAGAAATGAGCAGTTCTTC. Translation gives CASIKQWPYHRNEQFF. The chain combines TRBV7-2 with TRBJ2-1, with D unclear. The V end lost 7 bases, the J end lost 7 bases, and 23 bases lay between the germline ends. CDR1 and CDR2 (germline): SGHTA, FQGNSA. The CDR3 sequence is 16 residues long.